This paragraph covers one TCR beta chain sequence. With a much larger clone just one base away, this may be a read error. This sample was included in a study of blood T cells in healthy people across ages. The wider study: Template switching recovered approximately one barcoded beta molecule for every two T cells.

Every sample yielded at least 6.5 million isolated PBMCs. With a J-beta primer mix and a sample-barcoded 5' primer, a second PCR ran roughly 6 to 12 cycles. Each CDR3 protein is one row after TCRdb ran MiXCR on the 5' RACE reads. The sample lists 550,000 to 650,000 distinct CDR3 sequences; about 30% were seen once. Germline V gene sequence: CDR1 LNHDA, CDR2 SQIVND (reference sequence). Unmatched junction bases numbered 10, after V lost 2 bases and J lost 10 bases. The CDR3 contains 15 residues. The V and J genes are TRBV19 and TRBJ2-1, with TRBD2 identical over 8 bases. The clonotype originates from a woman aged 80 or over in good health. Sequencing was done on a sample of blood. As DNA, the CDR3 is TGTGCCAGTAGTATACGTAGCGGGGCCTCCTACGAGCAGTTCTTC. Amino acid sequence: CASSIRSGASYEQFF.